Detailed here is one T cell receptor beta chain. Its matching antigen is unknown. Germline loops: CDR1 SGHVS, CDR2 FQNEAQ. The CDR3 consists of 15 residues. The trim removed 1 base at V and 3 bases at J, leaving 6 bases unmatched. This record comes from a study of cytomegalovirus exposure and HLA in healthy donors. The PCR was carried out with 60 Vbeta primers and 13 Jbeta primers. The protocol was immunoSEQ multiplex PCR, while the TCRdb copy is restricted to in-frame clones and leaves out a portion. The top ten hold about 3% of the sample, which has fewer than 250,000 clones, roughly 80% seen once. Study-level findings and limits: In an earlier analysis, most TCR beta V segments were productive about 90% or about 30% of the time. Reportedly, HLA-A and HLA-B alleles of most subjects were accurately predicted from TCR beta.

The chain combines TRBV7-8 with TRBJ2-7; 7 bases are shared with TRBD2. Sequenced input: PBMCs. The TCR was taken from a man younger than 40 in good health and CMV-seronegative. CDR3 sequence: CASSLGLGDYYEQYF. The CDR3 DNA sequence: TGTGCCAGCAGCTTAGGGTTAGGGGACTACTACGAGCAGTACTTC.